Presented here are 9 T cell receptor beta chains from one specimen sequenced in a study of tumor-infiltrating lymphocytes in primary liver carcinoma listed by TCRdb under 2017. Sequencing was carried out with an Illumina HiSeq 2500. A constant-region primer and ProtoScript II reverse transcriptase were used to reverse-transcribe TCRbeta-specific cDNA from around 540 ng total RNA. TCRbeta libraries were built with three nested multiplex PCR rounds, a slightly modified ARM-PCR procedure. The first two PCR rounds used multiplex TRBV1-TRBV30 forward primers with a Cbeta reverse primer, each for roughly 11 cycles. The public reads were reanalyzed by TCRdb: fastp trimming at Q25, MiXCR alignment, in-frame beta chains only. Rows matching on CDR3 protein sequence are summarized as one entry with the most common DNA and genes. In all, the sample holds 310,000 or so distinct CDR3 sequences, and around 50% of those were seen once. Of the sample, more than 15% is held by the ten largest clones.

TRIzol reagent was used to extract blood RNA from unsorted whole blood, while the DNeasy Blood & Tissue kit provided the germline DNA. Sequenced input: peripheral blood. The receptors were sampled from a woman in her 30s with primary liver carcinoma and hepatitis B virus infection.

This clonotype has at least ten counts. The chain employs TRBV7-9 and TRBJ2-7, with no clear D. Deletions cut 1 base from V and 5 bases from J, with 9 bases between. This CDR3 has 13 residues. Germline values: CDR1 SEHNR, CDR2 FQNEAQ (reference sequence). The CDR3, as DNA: TGTGCCAGCAGCTTAGTTTCTGGGAACGAGCAGTACTTC. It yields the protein CASSLVSGNEQYF.

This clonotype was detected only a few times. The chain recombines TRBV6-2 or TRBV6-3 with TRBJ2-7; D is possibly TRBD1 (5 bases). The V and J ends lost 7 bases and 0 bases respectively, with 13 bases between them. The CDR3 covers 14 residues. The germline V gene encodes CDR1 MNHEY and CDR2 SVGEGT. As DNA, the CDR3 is TGTGCCAGCATCTACCCTCAGGGCTCCTACGAGCAGTACTTC. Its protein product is CASIYPQGSYEQYF.

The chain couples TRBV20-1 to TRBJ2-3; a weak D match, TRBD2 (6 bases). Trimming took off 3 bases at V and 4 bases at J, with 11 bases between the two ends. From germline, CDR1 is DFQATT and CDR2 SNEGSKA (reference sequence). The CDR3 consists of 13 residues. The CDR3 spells CSASRRASDTQYF. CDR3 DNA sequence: TGCAGTGCTAGTAGGAGGGCCTCAGATACGCAGTATTTT.

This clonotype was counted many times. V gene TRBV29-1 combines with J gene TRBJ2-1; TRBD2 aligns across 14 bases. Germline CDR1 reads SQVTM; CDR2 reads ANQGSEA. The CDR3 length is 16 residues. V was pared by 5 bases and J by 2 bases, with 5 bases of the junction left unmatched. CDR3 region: CSVPGLAGGTYNEQFF. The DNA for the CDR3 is TGCAGCGTTCCAGGACTAGCGGGAGGAACCTACAATGAGCAGTTCTTC.

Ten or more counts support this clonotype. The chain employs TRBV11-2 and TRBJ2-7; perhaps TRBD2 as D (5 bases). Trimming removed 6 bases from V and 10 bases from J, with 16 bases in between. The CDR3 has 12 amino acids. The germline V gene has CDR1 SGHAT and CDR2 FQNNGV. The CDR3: CASRGEKYGQYF. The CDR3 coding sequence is TGTGCCAGCAGGGGAGAAAAATACGGACAGTACTTC.

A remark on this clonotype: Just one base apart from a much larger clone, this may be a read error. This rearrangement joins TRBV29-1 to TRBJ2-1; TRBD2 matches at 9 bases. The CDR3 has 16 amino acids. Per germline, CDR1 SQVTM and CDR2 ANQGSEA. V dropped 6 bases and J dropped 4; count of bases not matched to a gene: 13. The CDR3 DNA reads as TGCAGCGTCGTAAAAGCTGGCGGGAGGGGATACAATGAGCAGTTCTTC. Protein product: CSVVKAGGRGYNEQFF.

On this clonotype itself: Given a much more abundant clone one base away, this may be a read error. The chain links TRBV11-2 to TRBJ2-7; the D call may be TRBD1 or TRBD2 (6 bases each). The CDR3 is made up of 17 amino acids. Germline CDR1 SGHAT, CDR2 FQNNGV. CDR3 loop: CASSIDLVADRTYEQYF. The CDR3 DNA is TGTGCCAGCAGCATAGATCTGGTAGCGGACAGAACCTACGAGCAGTACTTC.

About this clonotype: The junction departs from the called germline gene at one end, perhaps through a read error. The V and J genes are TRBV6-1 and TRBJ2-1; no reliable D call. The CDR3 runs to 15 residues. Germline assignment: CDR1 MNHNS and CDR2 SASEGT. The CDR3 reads CASSEFAEGNNEQFF. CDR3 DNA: TGTGCTAGCAGTGAATTTGCGGAAGGAAACAATGAGCAGTTCTTC.

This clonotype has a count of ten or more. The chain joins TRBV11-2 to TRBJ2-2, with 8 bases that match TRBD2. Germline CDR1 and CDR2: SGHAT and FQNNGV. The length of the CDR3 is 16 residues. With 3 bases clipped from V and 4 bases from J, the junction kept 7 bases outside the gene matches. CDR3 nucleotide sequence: TGTGCCAGCAGCTTTAGCGGGATCTCTCCCACCGGGGAGCTGTTTTTT. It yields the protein CASSFSGISPTGELFF.